The clone carrying this T cell receptor (beta chain) was observed a single time. The sample has other DNA sequences that encode this CDR3 too. This sample is drawn from a study of blood T cell repertoires in COVID-19. This table comes from immunoSEQ multiplex PCR, and its TCRdb copy is limited to in-frame clones, with some not included. This sample has 150,000 to 200,000 clones, with approximately 84% found just once. J lost 3 bases, V lost 3 bases, and 2 bases had no gene match. Per the germline V gene, CDR1 is GTSNPN and CDR2 is SVGIG (reference sequence). The CDR3 totals 13 residues. This receptor was obtained from an elderly woman with acute or convalescent COVID-19. This chain connects TRBV30 to TRBJ2-7; 10 nucleotides match TRBD2. Sequencing used peripheral blood. The CDR3 nucleotides read TGTGCCTGGAGCGAGCGGGAGGGCTACGAGCAGTACTTC. Translated, it gives CAWSEREGYEQYF.